The clone carrying this TCR beta chain has more than one count but fewer than ten. The sample comes from a study of blood T cell repertoires in COVID-19. In the study overall: Sources were T cells, B-cell-depleted T cells, or PBMCs; the material itself was cDNA or gDNA.

The CDR3 is made up of 17 amino acids. The V and J ends lost 5 bases and 6 bases respectively, with 23 bases between them. Germline assignment: CDR1 SEHNR and CDR2 FQNEAQ (reference sequence). How the authors handled the data: Amplification from reference gene primers served as the basis for estimated nucleated cell counts. The assay was immunoSEQ multiplex PCR, and TCRdb's table has in-frame clones only and misses some. V and J calls plus clone size are reproduced from that table; the DNA served to infer D and trimming. The sample gives about 57,000 clones, roughly 78% of which show up once; 32% is in the top ten.

The chain combines TRBV7-9 with TRBJ1-5; unclear D gene. The sequencing sample was made of peripheral blood. The TCR was taken from a human donor in a cohort sampled during active COVID-19. CDR3 bases: TGTGCCAGCAGCGAGGCCGATCCAATCTCGAGTAGTCAGCCCCAGCATTTT. It specifies CASSEADPISSSQPQHF.